Each of the 19 T cell receptor beta chains below was sequenced from the same sample in a study of T cells in Graves' hyperthyroidism and ophthalmopathy. Amplification yielded TCR beta CDR3 regions, with RNA transcripts as the source. In the first-round RT-PCR of the TCR CDR3, the HTBI primer set was used. Each CDR3 protein is one row after TCRdb ran MiXCR on the multiplex PCR reads. The profile shows under 700,000 distinct CDR3 sequences, roughly 17% of them singletons. Input material: blood. These TCRs come from a woman aged 18-29 years with Graves' hyperthyroidism.

J is TRBJ2-7 and V is TRBV19, with 9 bases fitting TRBD1. This CDR3 region has 16 residues. V was pared by 1 base and J by 5 bases, with 9 bases of the junction left unmatched. Germline lookup yields CDR1 LNHDA and CDR2 SQIVND (reference sequence). The CDR3 DNA follows: TGTGCCAGTAGTATAGTGAGGGGACAGGGTTTCCACGAGCAGTACTTC. This translates into CASSIVRGQGFHEQYF.

This clonotype was detected only a few times. The chain carries TRBV18 and TRBJ2-7; TRBD1 aligns across 7 bases. This CDR3 region has 14 residues. Germline V lookup: CDR1 KGHSH, CDR2 LQKENI. The V gene end was trimmed by 2 bases and the J gene end by 2 bases; junction bases not matched to a gene: 3. Here the CDR3 reads CASSPTQGAYEQYF. CDR3 in DNA: TGTGCCAGCTCACCAACCCAGGGGGCCTACGAGCAGTACTTC.

The table lists this clonotype with many counts. The V and J genes are TRBV12-3 or TRBV12-4 and TRBJ2-7; 8 nucleotides align to TRBD1. The CDR3 sequence is 13 residues long. Unmatched junction bases numbered 4, after V lost 7 bases and J lost 2 bases. The CDR3 DNA reads TGTGCCAGCACCCGACAGGGGCCCTACGAGCAGTACTTC. Residues: CASTRQGPYEQYF.

This clonotype was seen ten or more times. The chain recombines TRBV7-9 with TRBJ1-1; D gene unclear. Germline values: CDR1 SEHNR, CDR2 FQNEAQ (reference sequence). Trimming removed 10 bases at V and 2 bases at J, with 11 bases between. This CDR3 has 12 amino acids. This CDR3 is CATPQENTEAFF. The CDR3 DNA reads as TGTGCCACCCCACAAGAAAACACTGAAGCTTTCTTT.

This clonotype occurred many times. The chain is built from TRBV27 and TRBJ1-2; D call uncertain. Trimming took 5 bases from V and 2 from J, leaving 9 bases between them. The CDR3 has 13 residues. Germline CDR1 reads MNHEY; CDR2 reads SMNVEV (reference sequence). CDR3 protein: CASSIDGNYGYTF. CDR3 in DNA: TGTGCCAGCAGTATCGACGGGAACTATGGCTACACCTTC.

This clonotype was observed many times. The chain couples TRBV7-3 to TRBJ2-7; D not certain. This CDR3 comprises 15 residues. Germline assignment: CDR1 SGHTA and CDR2 FQGTGA. The V end lost 1 base, the J end lost 0 bases, and 10 bases lay between the germline ends. The CDR3 reads CASSLNPGHSYEQYF. The DNA for the CDR3 is TGTGCCAGCAGCTTAAACCCGGGTCACTCCTACGAGCAGTACTTC.

This clonotype was counted a few times. The gene calls are TRBV7-9 and TRBJ2-5, with 8 bases matching TRBD1. The CDR3 runs to 14 residues. Trimming cost V 6 bases and J 5 bases; bases outside gene matches: 8. CDR1 and CDR2 from the germline V gene are SEHNR and FQNEAQ (reference sequence). This chain's CDR3 is CASSVRGRDETQYF. In DNA, the CDR3 is TGTGCCAGCAGTGTCAGGGGGCGTGACGAGACCCAGTACTTC.

This clonotype was seen repeatedly, ten times or more. The V gene is TRBV12-3 or TRBV12-4, the J gene TRBJ2-7; D is unclear. The V end lost 0 bases, the J end lost 2 bases, and 5 bases lay between the germline ends. This CDR3 has 13 residues. The CDR3 here is CASSLAEAYEQYF. DNA for the CDR3: TGTGCCAGCAGTTTAGCAGAAGCCTACGAGCAGTACTTC.

In this sample, this clonotype turned up many times. J is TRBJ2-7 and V is TRBV14; D gene ambiguous. Germline V CDR1 and CDR2: SGHDN, FVKESK. Trimming removed 1 base at V and 3 bases at J, with 10 bases between. This CDR3 is built from 14 residues. For the CDR3, the DNA is TGTGCCAGCAGCCAAGTTTGGACGGACTACGAGCAGTACTTC. Its translation is CASSQVWTDYEQYF.

The rearrangement links TRBV19 to TRBJ2-3, with TRBD1 matching over 10 bases. This CDR3 contains 15 residues. Trimming cost V 5 bases and J 5 bases; bases outside gene matches: 7. CDR1 LNHDA and CDR2 SQIVND come from the germline V gene (reference sequence). The CDR3 loop is CASSLGQGNGDTQYF. The CDR3 coding sequence is TGTGCCAGTAGTCTGGGACAGGGGAATGGAGATACGCAGTATTTT.

The gene calls are TRBV19 and TRBJ2-5, with TRBD2 identical over 9 bases. The germline CDR1 and CDR2 sequences are LNHDA and SQIVND (reference sequence). V was clipped by 4 bases and J by 5 bases; unmatched bases: 8. The CDR3 has 15 amino acids. The CDR3 loop is CASSTGTSPLETQYF. The CDR3 DNA sequence: TGTGCCAGTAGTACGGGGACTAGCCCATTGGAGACCCAGTACTTC.

This chain uses TRBV10-1 with TRBJ2-3, with D possibly being TRBD2 (5 bases). V shed 8 bases and J shed 4 bases, with 13 bases lying between them. The CDR3 is made up of 13 amino acids. Germline CDR1 reads WNHNN; CDR2 reads SYGVQD (reference sequence). The CDR3 is CASSAEGADTQYF. The DNA for the CDR3 is TGCGCCAGCTCAGCAGAGGGTGCAGATACGCAGTATTTT.

This clonotype showed up just a few times. V is TRBV12-3 or TRBV12-4 and J is TRBJ2-3; the D is unclear. CDR3 length equals 16 residues. The V and J ends lost 6 bases and 1 base respectively, with 17 bases between them. For the CDR3, the DNA is TGTGCCAGCAGGTTGGCATCCAACCGACGCACAGATACGCAGTATTTT. It encodes CASRLASNRRTDTQYF.

This clonotype was found many times. This rearrangement joins TRBV2 to TRBJ1-4; D call uncertain. The V gene's germline CDR1 is SNHLY and CDR2 FYNNEI. V lost 4 bases, J lost 0 bases, and 9 bases lay in between. This CDR3 spans 15 amino acids. The CDR3 here is CASSGGFSTNEKLFF. CDR3 coding DNA: TGTGCCAGCAGTGGAGGATTTTCAACTAATGAAAAACTGTTTTTT.

This clonotype occurred many times. V gene TRBV20-1 combines with J gene TRBJ2-4, with D possibly TRBD2 on 7 matching bases. The CDR3 has 14 residues. With 3 bases removed from V and 7 bases from J, the gap between germline ends came to 16 bases. Germline V gives CDR1 DFQATT, CDR2 SNEGSKA (reference sequence). This CDR3 is CSASGGAQRNIQYF. The CDR3 DNA is TGCAGTGCTAGTGGGGGGGCACAGAGGAACATTCAGTACTTC.

This clonotype was counted only a few times. The V and J genes are TRBV4-1 and TRBJ1-1; 8 bases are shared with TRBD1. Losses at the gene ends were 3 bases for V and 2 bases for J; bases not matched to a gene: 5. The germline CDR1 and CDR2 sequences are MGHRA and YSYEKL. CDR3 length: 15 residues. The CDR3 DNA reads TGCGCCAGCAGCCAGGACAGGGAAGTAAACACTGAAGCTTTCTTT. Amino acids: CASSQDREVNTEAFF.

In this sample, this clonotype turned up many times. The V call is TRBV12-3 or TRBV12-4, the J call TRBJ2-3; the D gene is possibly TRBD2 (6 bases). The length of the CDR3 is 15 residues. V lost 9 bases and J 3 bases, leaving 19 bases between the germline ends. The CDR3, as DNA: TGTGCCAGTTCGGGACTCGCCACGGAGACAGATACGCAGTATTTT. It encodes CASSGLATETDTQYF.

This clonotype was found a few times. The chain carries TRBV15 and TRBJ2-3; 10 bases line up with TRBD2. The CDR3 loop spans 16 amino acids. Germline V gene lookup returns CDR1 LNHNV and CDR2 YYDKDF (reference sequence). V dropped 0 bases and J dropped 4; count of bases not matched to a gene: 4. The CDR3 sequence is CATSRDRAGGADTQYF. In DNA, the CDR3 is TGTGCCACCAGCAGAGATCGAGCGGGGGGGGCAGATACGCAGTATTTT.

This clonotype has a count of ten or more. Here the CDR3 reads CSVDPPRGGMDYNEQFF. In DNA form, the CDR3 reads TGCAGCGTCGATCCTCCGAGGGGGGGAATGGACTACAATGAGCAGTTCTTC. This chain uses TRBV29-1 with TRBJ2-1, with D perhaps matching TRBD2 (7 bases). The V and J ends lost 6 bases and 3 bases respectively, with 24 bases between them. The CDR3 contains 17 residues. Per germline, CDR1 SQVTM and CDR2 ANQGSEA.